These 27 T cell receptor beta chains originate from one sample sequenced in a study of cytomegalovirus exposure and HLA in healthy donors. Researchers ran the PCR with 60 Vbeta and 13 Jbeta primers. Generated by immunoSEQ multiplex PCR, the TCRdb table keeps only in-frame clones and is missing some. This sample's table reports about 84,000 clones. The sample taken for sequencing was PBMCs. The receptors shown here come from a man in his forties or fifties in good health and CMV-seronegative.

This chain uses TRBV9 with TRBJ2-5; 9 bases are a match to TRBD2. The ends lost 0 bases at V and 3 bases at J; junction bases unmatched: 3. Germline V gene sequence: CDR1 SGDLS, CDR2 YYNGEE. The CDR3 loop spans 15 amino acids. The CDR3 sequence: CASSVAASGKETQYF. The CDR3 DNA sequence: TGTGCCAGCAGCGTAGCGGCTAGCGGGAAAGAGACCCAGTACTTC.

The chain carries TRBV6-1 and TRBJ2-3, with 7 positions matching TRBD1. Germline V gene sequence: CDR1 MNHNS, CDR2 SASEGT. The CDR3 extends over 13 amino acids. With V trimmed by 5 bases and J by 1 base, 0 bases remained unmatched. In DNA, the CDR3 is TGTGCCAGCAGTACAGGGGGCACAGATACGCAGTATTTT. Its translation: CASSTGGTDTQYF.

The genes are TRBV6-5 and TRBJ1-1; D is unresolved. Germline V gene data show CDR1 as MNHEY and CDR2 as SVGAGI. Trimming took off 2 bases at V and 0 bases at J, with 7 bases between the two ends. The CDR3 is made up of 14 amino acids. The CDR3 DNA is TGTGCCAGCAGTTACGCTCGGTTGAACACTGAAGCTTTCTTT. Translated, it gives CASSYARLNTEAFF.

This sequence joins TRBV5-8 and TRBJ1-4; 10 bases are a match to TRBD1. V dropped 0 bases and J dropped 8; count of bases not matched to a gene: 4. Looked up from germline, CDR1 is SGHTS and CDR2 is YDEGEE. The CDR3 totals 15 residues. The CDR3 reads CASSLGQGAREKLFF. CDR3 coding DNA: TGTGCCAGCAGCTTGGGACAGGGGGCAAGAGAAAAACTGTTTTTT.

J is TRBJ2-3 and V is TRBV7-3; 10 bases line up with TRBD2. Germline CDR1 and CDR2: SGHTA and FQGTGA. V gave up 4 bases and J gave up 6 bases; unmatched junction bases: 10. CDR3 length: 16 residues. For the CDR3, the DNA is TGTGCCAGCAGCTCCAAATTAGCGGGGGGTTGGGATACGCAGTATTTT. This gives the protein CASSSKLAGGWDTQYF.

The genes are TRBV27 and TRBJ2-6; 10 bases align to TRBD1. The germline V gene encodes CDR1 MNHEY and CDR2 SMNVEV (reference sequence). The CDR3 is 18 amino acids. V gave up 5 bases and J gave up 0 bases; unmatched junction bases: 7. CDR3 coding DNA: TGTGCCAGCAGTGGACGGGACAGGGGCTTCTCTGGGGCCAACGTCCTGACTTTC. This sequence encodes CASSGRDRGFSGANVLTF.

V gene TRBV5-1 combines with J gene TRBJ2-2; D may be TRBD2 (7 bases). CDR3 length equals 16 residues. Germline CDR1 is SGHRS and CDR2 is YFSETQ. V was cut by 4 bases and J by 6 bases, with 19 bases left in between. CDR3 coding DNA: TGCGCCAGCAGCGAGACTGGGGGGGCGCAGTCCGGGGAGCTGTTTTTT. Protein sequence: CASSETGGAQSGELFF.

The rearrangement links TRBV10-3 to TRBJ2-2, with TRBD2 as a possible D gene (6 bases). V was pared by 2 bases and J by 0 bases, with 7 bases between. CDR1 and CDR2 from the germline V gene are ENHRY and SYGVKD. The CDR3 contains 15 residues. The CDR3, as DNA: TGTGCCATCAGTGAGGGGACTTCGAACACCGGGGAGCTGTTTTTT. This codes for CAISEGTSNTGELFF.

V and J are TRBV4-1 and TRBJ2-1; D may be TRBD2 (6 bases). The germline V gene has CDR1 MGHRA and CDR2 YSYEKL. The CDR3 is 15 amino acids. Trimming cost V 6 bases and J 0 bases, with 12 bases left between them. The CDR3 loop reads CASSRGGASYNEQFF. The CDR3 DNA sequence: TGCGCCAGCAGTAGGGGCGGGGCCTCCTACAATGAGCAGTTCTTC.

The V call is TRBV21-1, the J call TRBJ1-2; the DNA was not used to check the table's D call, TRBD1. TRBV21-1 is a listed pseudogene. The CDR3 loop spans 15 amino acids. The CDR3 DNA reads as TGTGCCAGCGGCAATCGAGGGACAGGGGATGGCGGCTACACCTTC. It encodes CASGNRGTGDGGYTF.

The genes are TRBV25-1 and TRBJ2-5; D is ambiguous. The CDR3 is 16 amino acids. Per germline, CDR1 MGHDK and CDR2 SYGVNS. V was cut by 4 bases and J by 3 bases, with 18 bases left in between. As DNA, the CDR3 is TGTGCCAGCAGTGCCAACCCCGGTTATATTAAAGAGACCCAGTACTTC. Protein: CASSANPGYIKETQYF.

The chain links TRBV7-8 to TRBJ1-2; D possibly corresponds to TRBD1 (5 bases). The CDR3 runs 13 residues. V lost 3 bases and J lost 0, with 5 bases in between. Germline-derived CDR1 and CDR2 are SGHVS and FQNEAQ. The CDR3: CASSFRANYGYTF. CDR3 coding DNA: TGTGCCAGCAGCTTCAGGGCTAACTATGGCTACACCTTC.

This rearrangement joins TRBV5-6 to TRBJ1-3; D is unresolved. Germline V gene lookup returns CDR1 SGHDT and CDR2 YYEEEE. The CDR3 consists of 14 residues. Between the trimmed V and J ends, which lost 0 bases and 8 bases, there was a span of 12 bases. CDR3 nucleotide sequence: TGTGCCAGCAGCTTGGCGTCCGCCGGGGACACCATATATTTT. Translated, it gives CASSLASAGDTIYF.

The chain couples TRBV5-5 to TRBJ1-3; 8 nucleotides line up with TRBD1. The germline V gene has CDR1 SGHKS and CDR2 YYEKEE (reference sequence). The V and J ends lost 6 bases and 0 bases, in that order; junction bases with no gene match: 8. CDR3 length: 16 amino acids. CDR3 coding DNA: TGTGCCAGCACCCTGGGACAGGAATTCTCTGGAAACACCATATATTTT. The encoded protein is CASTLGQEFSGNTIYF.

CDR3 region: CASSKGPNHRDRDTGELFF. CDR3 nucleotides: TGTGCCAGCAGCAAGGGTCCCAATCACCGGGACAGGGACACCGGGGAGCTGTTTTTT. This rearrangement joins TRBV21-1 to TRBJ2-2; the listed D gene, TRBD1, was not tested against the DNA. TRBV21-1 is flagged as a pseudogene. The CDR3 consists of 19 residues.

V is TRBV28 and J is TRBJ1-4; D gene uncertain. The length of the CDR3 is 12 residues. V lost 3 bases, J lost 5 bases, and 4 bases lay in between. Germline V lookup: CDR1 MDHEN, CDR2 SYDVKM. The CDR3 sequence: CASSFRNEKLFF. CDR3 nucleotides: TGTGCCAGCAGTTTCAGGAATGAAAAACTGTTTTTT.

The chain joins TRBV6-5 to TRBJ2-7; TRBD1 matches 10 bases. J lost 3 bases, V lost 4 bases, and 6 bases had no gene match. In germline, CDR1 is MNHEY, CDR2 SVGAGI. This CDR3 spans 15 amino acids. The CDR3 sequence is CASSSSGQGFYEQYF. The DNA of the CDR3 is TGTGCCAGCAGTTCCTCGGGACAGGGGTTCTACGAGCAGTACTTC.

V and J are TRBV30 and TRBJ2-2; 7 bases agree with TRBD2. The CDR3 loop spans 19 amino acids. Germline CDR1 reads GTSNPN; CDR2 reads SVGIG (reference sequence). CDR3 bases: TGTGCGATCCGAGTTGGGAGGGGAAGAACCCGAACGAACACCGGGGAGCTGTTTTTT. The encoded protein is CAIRVGRGRTRTNTGELFF.

V and J are TRBV6-5 and TRBJ2-1, with 8 positions matching TRBD2. The CDR3 length is 16 residues. Trimming took 2 bases from V and 4 from J; bases not matched to a gene: 7. Looked up from germline, CDR1 is MNHEY and CDR2 is SVGAGI. CDR3 bases: TGTGCCAGCAGTTACAGACTAGCGTCCGGGTACAATGAGCAGTTCTTC. Translation gives CASSYRLASGYNEQFF.

The rearrangement joins TRBV6-5 to TRBJ1-1; no reliable D call. Germline CDR1 and CDR2: MNHEY and SVGAGI. V was shortened by 7 bases and J by 1 base, with 4 bases between the two germline ends. There are 11 residues in the CDR3. CDR3 loop: CASTKNTEAFF. Here the CDR3 DNA reads TGTGCCAGCACCAAGAACACTGAAGCTTTCTTT.

The chain uses TRBV4-3 and TRBJ1-5; 8 bases line up with TRBD1. The germline V gene encodes CDR1 LGHNA and CDR2 YSLEER. J gave up 2 bases and V 2 bases, and 5 bases lay outside the gene matches. The CDR3 totals 16 residues. The chain's CDR3 is CASSQSYRGGNQPQHF. The CDR3 DNA is TGCGCCAGCAGCCAATCTTACAGGGGGGGCAATCAGCCCCAGCATTTT.

The chain has TRBV6-5 and TRBJ1-4, with 12 bases matching TRBD1. With V trimmed by 0 bases and J by 8 bases, 1 base remained unmatched. The CDR3 has 15 amino acids. Germline V gene lookup returns CDR1 MNHEY and CDR2 SVGAGI. CDR3 protein: CASSYSGQGAEKLFF. The CDR3 bases are TGTGCCAGCAGTTACTCGGGACAGGGGGCGGAAAAACTGTTTTTT.

The rearrangement uses TRBV5-6 and TRBJ1-1; no clear D gene. Germline V gene sequence: CDR1 SGHDT, CDR2 YYEEEE. The length of the CDR3 is 16 residues. Trimming stripped 1 base from V and 4 bases from J, with 17 bases between. The CDR3: CASSLFSWAGSTEAFF. The CDR3 coding sequence is TGTGCCAGCAGCTTGTTTAGCTGGGCGGGTAGCACTGAAGCTTTCTTT.

The chain employs TRBV28 and TRBJ2-1; tentative D call: TRBD2 (5 bases). CDR1 and CDR2 (germline): MDHEN, SYDVKM. The CDR3 is 15 amino acids. V lost 6 bases to trimming and J lost 6 bases, with 18 bases between them. The CDR3 spells CASSLVGGGINEQFF. The CDR3, as DNA: TGTGCCAGCAGCCTCGTGGGTGGAGGTATCAATGAGCAGTTCTTC.

The chain recombines TRBV5-1 with TRBJ1-1; 7 nucleotides match TRBD1. This CDR3 contains 12 residues. Germline CDR1 reads SGHRS; CDR2 reads YFSETQ. The V and J ends lost 4 bases and 6 bases, in that order; junction bases with no gene match: 3. CDR3 sequence: CASSLDRSEAFF. The CDR3 coding sequence is TGCGCCAGCAGCCTGGACAGGTCTGAAGCTTTCTTT.

CDR3 DNA: TGTGCCAGCAGCGCCGATCGTCGGGACACCATATATTTT. Its protein is CASSADRRDTIYF. The chain couples TRBV9 to TRBJ1-3, with D uncertain. Germline V gives CDR1 SGDLS, CDR2 YYNGEE. CDR3 length: 13 amino acids. The V and J ends lost 3 bases and 8 bases respectively, with 12 bases between them.

DNA for the CDR3: TGCAGCGTGGGAGGGACAGGGGGCTCCTACGAGCAGTACTTC. This sequence encodes CSVGGTGGSYEQYF. The chain recombines TRBV29-1 with TRBJ2-7; TRBD1 aligns across 11 bases. J was trimmed by 0 bases and V by 6 bases; bases with no gene match: 4. The CDR3 runs 14 residues. Germline CDR1 SQVTM, CDR2 ANQGSEA.